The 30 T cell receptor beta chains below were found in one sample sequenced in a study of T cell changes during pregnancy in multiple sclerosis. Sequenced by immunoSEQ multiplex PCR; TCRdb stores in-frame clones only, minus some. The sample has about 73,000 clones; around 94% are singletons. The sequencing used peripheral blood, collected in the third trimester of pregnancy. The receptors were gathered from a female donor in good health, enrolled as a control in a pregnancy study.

CDR3 sequence: CASSSLSGNEQFF. CDR3 nucleotide sequence: TGTGCCAGCAGCTCCCTTAGCGGCAATGAGCAGTTCTTC. The rearrangement uses TRBV5-4 and TRBJ2-1; TRBD2 is a possible D gene (6 bases). The CDR3 sequence is 13 residues long. Looked up from germline, CDR1 is SGHNT and CDR2 is YYREEE (reference sequence). Trimming removed 3 bases from V and 6 bases from J, with 10 bases in between.

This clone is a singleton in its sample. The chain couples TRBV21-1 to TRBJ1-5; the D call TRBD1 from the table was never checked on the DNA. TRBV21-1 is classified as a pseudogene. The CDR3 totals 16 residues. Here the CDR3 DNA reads TGTGCCAGCAGCAAAGAGTCGAGGGGACAGGATCAGCCCCAGCATTTT. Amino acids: CASSKESRGQDQPQHF.

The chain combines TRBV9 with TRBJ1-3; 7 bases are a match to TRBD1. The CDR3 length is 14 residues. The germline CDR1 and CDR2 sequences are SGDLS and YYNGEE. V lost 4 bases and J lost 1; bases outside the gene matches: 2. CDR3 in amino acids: CASSHRGSGNTIYF. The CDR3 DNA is TGTGCCAGCAGCCACAGGGGTTCTGGAAACACCATATATTTT.

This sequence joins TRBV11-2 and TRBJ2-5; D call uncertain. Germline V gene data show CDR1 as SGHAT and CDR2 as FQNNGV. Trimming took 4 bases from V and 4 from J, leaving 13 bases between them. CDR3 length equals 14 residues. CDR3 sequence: CASSSTVSRETQYF. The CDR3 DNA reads TGTGCCAGCAGCTCCACCGTTAGCCGAGAGACCCAGTACTTC.

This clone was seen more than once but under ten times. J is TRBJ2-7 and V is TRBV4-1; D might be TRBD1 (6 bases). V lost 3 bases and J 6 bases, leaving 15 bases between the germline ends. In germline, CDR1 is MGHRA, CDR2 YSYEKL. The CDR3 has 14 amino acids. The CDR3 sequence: CASSQTTGSGEQYF. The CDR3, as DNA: TGCGCCAGCAGCCAGACGACAGGCTCGGGCGAGCAGTACTTC.

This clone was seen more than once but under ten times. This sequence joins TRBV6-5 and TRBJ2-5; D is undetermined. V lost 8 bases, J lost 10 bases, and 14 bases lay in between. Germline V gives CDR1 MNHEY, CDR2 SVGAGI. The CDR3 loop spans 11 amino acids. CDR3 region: CASGSGLDQYF. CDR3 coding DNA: TGTGCCAGCGGGTCCGGGTTGGACCAGTACTTC.

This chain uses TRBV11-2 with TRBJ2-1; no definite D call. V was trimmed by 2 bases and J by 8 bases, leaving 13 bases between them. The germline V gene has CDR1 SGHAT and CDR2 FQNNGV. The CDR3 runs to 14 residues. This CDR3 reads CASSLYDFNDEQFF. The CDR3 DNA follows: TGTGCCAGCAGCTTATACGACTTCAACGATGAGCAGTTCTTC.

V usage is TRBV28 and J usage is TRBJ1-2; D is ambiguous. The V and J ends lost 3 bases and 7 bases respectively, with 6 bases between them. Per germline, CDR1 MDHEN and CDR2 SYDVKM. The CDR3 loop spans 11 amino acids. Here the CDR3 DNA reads TGTGCCAGCAGTTTTTACGGTGGCTACACCTTC. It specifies CASSFYGGYTF.

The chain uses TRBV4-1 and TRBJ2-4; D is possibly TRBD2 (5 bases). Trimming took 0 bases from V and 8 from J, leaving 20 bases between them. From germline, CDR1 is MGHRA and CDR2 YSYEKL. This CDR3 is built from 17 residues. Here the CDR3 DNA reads TGCGCCAGCAGCCAAGACGGTAGCCCAAGAGGGAGAGACATTCAGTACTTC. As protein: CASSQDGSPRGRDIQYF.

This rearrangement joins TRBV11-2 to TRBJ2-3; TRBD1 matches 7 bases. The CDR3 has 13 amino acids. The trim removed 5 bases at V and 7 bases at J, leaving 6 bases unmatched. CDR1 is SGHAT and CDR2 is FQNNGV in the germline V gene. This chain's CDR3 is CASSQGQVNTQYF. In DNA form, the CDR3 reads TGTGCCAGCAGCCAAGGACAGGTTAATACGCAGTATTTT.

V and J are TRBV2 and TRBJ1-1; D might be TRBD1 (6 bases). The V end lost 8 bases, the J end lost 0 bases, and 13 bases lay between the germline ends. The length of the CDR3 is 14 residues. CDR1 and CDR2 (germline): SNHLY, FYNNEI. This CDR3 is CASGRGDMNTEAFF. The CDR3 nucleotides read TGTGCCAGCGGCAGGGGCGACATGAACACTGAAGCTTTCTTT. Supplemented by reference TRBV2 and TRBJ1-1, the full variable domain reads EPEVTQTPSHQVTQMGQEVILRCVPISNHLYFYWYRQILGQKVEFLVSFYNNEISEKSEIFDDQFSVERPDGSNFTLKIRSTKLEDSAMYFCASGRGDMNTEAFFGQGTRLTVV.

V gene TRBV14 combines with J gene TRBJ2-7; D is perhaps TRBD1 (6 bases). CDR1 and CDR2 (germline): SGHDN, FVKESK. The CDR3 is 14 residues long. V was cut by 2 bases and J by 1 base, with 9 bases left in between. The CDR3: CASSQPGVSYEQYF. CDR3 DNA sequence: TGTGCCAGCAGCCAACCAGGGGTGTCCTACGAGCAGTACTTC.

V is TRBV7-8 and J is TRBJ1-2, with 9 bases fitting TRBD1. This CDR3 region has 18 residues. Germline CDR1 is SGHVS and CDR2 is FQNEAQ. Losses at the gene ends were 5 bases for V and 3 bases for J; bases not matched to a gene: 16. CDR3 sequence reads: CASSAGPGTGPLYYGYTF. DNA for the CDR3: TGTGCCAGCAGCGCCGGACCCGGGACAGGGCCCCTCTACTATGGCTACACCTTC.

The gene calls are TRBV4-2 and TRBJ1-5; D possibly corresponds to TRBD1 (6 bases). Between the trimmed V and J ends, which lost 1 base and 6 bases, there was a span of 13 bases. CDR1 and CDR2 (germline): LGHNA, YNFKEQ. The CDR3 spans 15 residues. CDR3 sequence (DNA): TGTGCCAGCAGCCAAGGGACAGCCGATGGTCAGCCCCAGCATTTT. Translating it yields CASSQGTADGQPQHF.

The CDR3 loop is CASSPPEDPRDEQYF. The CDR3 DNA follows: TGTGCCAGCAGCCCGCCGGAGGATCCTCGAGACGAGCAGTACTTC. This chain connects TRBV16 to TRBJ2-7, with D possibly being TRBD2 (5 bases). V was cut by 4 bases and J by 5 bases, with 18 bases left in between. The CDR3 sequence is 15 residues long. CDR1 is KGHSY and CDR2 is FQNENV in the germline V gene.

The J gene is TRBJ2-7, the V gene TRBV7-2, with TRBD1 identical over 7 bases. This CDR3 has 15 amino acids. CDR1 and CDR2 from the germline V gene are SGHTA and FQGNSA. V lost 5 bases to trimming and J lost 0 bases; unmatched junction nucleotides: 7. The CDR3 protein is CASSAQTGTSYEQYF. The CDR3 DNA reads TGTGCCAGCAGCGCCCAGACAGGGACCTCCTACGAGCAGTACTTC.

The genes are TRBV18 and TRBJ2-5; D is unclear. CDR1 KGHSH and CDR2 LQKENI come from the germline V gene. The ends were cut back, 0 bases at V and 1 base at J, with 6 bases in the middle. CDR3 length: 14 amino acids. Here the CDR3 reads CASSPPPGQETQYF. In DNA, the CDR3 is TGTGCCAGCTCACCACCCCCAGGCCAAGAGACCCAGTACTTC.

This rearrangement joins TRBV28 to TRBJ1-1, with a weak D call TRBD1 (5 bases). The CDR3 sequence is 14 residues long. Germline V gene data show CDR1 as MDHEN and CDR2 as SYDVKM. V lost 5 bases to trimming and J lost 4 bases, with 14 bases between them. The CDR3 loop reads CASSPGHSVTEAFF. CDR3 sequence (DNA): TGTGCCAGCAGTCCCGGACACAGTGTCACTGAAGCTTTCTTT.

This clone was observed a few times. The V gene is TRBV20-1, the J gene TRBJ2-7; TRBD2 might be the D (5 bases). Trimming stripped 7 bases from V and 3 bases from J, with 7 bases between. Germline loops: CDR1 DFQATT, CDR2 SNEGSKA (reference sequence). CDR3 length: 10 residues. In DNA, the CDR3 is TGCAGTGTGAGCGGCTACGAGCAGTACTTC. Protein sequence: CSVSGYEQYF.

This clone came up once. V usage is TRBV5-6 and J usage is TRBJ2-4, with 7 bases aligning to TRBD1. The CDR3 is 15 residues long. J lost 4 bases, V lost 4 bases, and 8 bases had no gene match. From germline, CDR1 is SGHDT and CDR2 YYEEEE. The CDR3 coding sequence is TGTGCCAGCAGCCTAGCAGGGACAGCTAAAAACATTCAGTACTTC. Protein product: CASSLAGTAKNIQYF.

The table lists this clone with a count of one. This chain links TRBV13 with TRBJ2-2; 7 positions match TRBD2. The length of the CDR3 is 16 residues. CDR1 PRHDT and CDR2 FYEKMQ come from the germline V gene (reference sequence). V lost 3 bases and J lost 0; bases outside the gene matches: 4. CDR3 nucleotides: TGTGCCAGCAGCTTCACCAGCGGGGCGAACACCGGGGAGCTGTTTTTT. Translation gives CASSFTSGANTGELFF.

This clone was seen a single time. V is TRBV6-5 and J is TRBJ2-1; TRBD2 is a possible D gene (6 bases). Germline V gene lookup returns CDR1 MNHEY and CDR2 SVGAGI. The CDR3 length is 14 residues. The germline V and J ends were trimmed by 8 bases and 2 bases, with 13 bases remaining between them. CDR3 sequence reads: CASGRSGAYNEQFF. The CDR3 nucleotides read TGTGCCAGCGGTCGGTCGGGGGCCTACAATGAGCAGTTCTTC.

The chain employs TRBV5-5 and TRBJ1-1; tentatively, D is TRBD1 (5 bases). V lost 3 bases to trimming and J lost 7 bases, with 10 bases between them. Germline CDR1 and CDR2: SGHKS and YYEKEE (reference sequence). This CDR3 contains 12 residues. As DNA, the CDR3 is TGTGCCAGCAGCTCAGGGTTTGTTGAAGCTTTCTTT. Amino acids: CASSSGFVEAFF.

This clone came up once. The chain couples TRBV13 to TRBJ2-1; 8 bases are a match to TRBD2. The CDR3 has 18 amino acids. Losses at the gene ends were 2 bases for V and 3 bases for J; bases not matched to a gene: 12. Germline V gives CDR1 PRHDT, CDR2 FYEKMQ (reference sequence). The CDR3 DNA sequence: TGTGCCAGCAGCTTAACTAGCGGCCCCCCGAGCTACTACAATGAGCAGTTCTTC. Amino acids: CASSLTSGPPSYYNEQFF.

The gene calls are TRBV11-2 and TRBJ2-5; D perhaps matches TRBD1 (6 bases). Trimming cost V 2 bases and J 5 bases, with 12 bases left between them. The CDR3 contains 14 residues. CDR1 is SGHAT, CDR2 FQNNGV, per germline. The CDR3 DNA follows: TGTGCCAGCAGCTTATTTCCAGGGGTGGAGACCCAGTACTTC. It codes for CASSLFPGVETQYF.

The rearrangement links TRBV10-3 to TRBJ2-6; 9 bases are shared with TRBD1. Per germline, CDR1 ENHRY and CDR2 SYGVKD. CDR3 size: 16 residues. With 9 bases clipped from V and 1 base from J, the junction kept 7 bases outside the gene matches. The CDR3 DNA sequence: TGTGCCATAGGGGACAGGGCTGTTTCTGGGGCCAACGTCCTGACTTTC. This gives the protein CAIGDRAVSGANVLTF.

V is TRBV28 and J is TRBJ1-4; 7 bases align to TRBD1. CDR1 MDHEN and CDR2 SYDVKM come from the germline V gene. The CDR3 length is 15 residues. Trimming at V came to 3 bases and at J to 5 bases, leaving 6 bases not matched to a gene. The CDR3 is CASSFVGRGNEKLFF. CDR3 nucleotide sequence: TGTGCCAGCAGTTTCGTCGGCAGGGGGAATGAAAAACTGTTTTTT.

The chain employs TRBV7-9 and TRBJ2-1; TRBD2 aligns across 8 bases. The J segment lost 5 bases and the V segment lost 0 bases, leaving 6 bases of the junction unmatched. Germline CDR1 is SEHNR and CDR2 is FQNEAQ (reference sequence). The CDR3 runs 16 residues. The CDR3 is CASSLAGGGKDNEQFF. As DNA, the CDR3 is TGTGCCAGCAGCTTAGCGGGCGGGGGGAAGGACAATGAGCAGTTCTTC.

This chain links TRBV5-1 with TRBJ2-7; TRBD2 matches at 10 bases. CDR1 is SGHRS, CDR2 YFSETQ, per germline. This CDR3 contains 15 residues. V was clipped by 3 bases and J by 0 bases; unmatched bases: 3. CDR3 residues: CASSSGLADSYEQYF. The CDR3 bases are TGCGCCAGCAGCTCAGGACTAGCGGACTCCTACGAGCAGTACTTC.

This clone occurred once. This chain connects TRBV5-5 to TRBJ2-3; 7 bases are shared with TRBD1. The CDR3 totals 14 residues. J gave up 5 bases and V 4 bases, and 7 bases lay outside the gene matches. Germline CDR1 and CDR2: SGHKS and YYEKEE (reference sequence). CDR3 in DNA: TGTGCCAGCAGCAGACAGGGAACGGGAGATACGCAGTATTTT. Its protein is CASSRQGTGDTQYF.